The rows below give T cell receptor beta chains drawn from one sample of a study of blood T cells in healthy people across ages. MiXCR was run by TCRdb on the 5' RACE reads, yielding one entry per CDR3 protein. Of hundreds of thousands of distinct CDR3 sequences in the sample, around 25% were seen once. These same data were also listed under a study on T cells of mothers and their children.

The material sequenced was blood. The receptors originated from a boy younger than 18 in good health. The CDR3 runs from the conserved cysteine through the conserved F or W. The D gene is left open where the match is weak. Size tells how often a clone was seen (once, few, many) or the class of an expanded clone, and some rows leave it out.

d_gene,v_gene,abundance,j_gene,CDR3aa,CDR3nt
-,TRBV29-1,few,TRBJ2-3,CSVDHSYTDTQYF,TGCAGCGTTGACCACAGCTACACAGATACGCAGTATTTT
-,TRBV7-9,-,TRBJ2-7,CASSLARTASFYEQYF,TGTGCCAGCAGCTTAGCGAGAACAGCCTCCTTCTACGAGCAGTACTTC
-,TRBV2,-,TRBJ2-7,CAHPRLATYEQYF,TGTGCCCATCCTAGGCTGGCCACCTACGAGCAGTACTTC
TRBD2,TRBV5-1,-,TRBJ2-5,CASSFKRGSQETQYF,TGCGCCAGCAGCTTCAAGCGGGGGTCCCAAGAGACCCAGTACTTC
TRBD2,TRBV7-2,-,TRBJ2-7,CASSKGPGGEQYF,TGTGCCAGCAGCAAGGGGCCGGGGGGCGAGCAGTACTTC
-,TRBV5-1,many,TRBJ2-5,CASSFREGETQYF,TGCGCCAGCAGCTTCAGGGAAGGGGAGACCCAGTACTTC
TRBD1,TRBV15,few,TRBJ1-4,CATSRLQTDRAKLFF,TGTGCCACCAGCAGATTACAGACGGACAGGGCGAAACTGTTTTTT
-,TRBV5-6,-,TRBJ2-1,CASSLETAYNEQFF,TGTGCCAGCAGCTTGGAGACAGCCTACAATGAGCAGTTCTTC
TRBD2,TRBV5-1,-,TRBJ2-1,CASSLPPSGGGNEQFF,TGCGCCAGCAGCTTGCCCCCCAGCGGGGGAGGGAATGAGCAGTTCTTC
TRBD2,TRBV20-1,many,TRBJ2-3,CSAPGRTSGGVTDTQYF,TGCAGTGCCCCAGGGAGGACTAGCGGGGGGGTCACAGATACGCAGTATTTT
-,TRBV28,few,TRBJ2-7,CASSHQGQDEQYF,TGTGCCAGCAGTCACCAAGGGCAGGACGAGCAGTACTTC
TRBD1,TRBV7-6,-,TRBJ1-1,CASSLGPTGQANTEAFF,TGTGCCAGCAGCTTAGGACCGACGGGACAGGCGAACACTGAAGCTTTCTTT
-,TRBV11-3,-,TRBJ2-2,CASSPTHGGDTGELFF,TGTGCCAGCAGCCCAACCCATGGAGGGGACACCGGGGAGCTGTTTTTT
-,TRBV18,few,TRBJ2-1,CASSRQVGLSNEQFF,TGTGCCAGCTCACGGCAGGTGGGACTGAGCAATGAGCAGTTCTTC
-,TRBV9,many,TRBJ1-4,CASSVGVWEKLFF,TGTGCCAGCAGCGTAGGAGTTTGGGAAAAACTGTTTTTT
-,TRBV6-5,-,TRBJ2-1,CASSQTGTSVNEQFF,TGTGCCAGCAGCCAGACCGGGACCAGTGTCAATGAGCAGTTCTTC
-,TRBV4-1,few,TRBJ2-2,CASSQLGHGELFF,TGCGCCAGCAGCCAACTAGGTCACGGGGAGCTGTTTTTT
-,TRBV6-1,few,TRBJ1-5,CASSPYFLPKYQPQHF,TGTGCCAGCAGTCCTTACTTCCTCCCAAAATATCAGCCCCAGCATTTT
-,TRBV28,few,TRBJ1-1,CAGSSLTGLDTEAFF,TGTGCCGGCAGTTCCCTGACTGGCCTTGACACTGAAGCTTTCTTT
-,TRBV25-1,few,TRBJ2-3,CASSEAGSADTQYF,TGTGCCAGCAGTGAAGCAGGGTCCGCAGATACGCAGTATTTT
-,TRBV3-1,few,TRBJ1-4,CASSQDGKAGVGKLFF,TGTGCCAGCAGCCAAGATGGGAAGGCAGGGGTCGGAAAACTGTTTTTT
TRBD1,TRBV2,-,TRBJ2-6,CASSEEGAPGANVLTF,TGTGCCAGCAGTGAAGAGGGGGCGCCTGGGGCCAACGTCCTGACTTTC
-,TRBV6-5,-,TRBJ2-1,CASKGASISYNEQFF,TGTGCCAGCAAAGGCGCTAGCATCTCCTACAATGAGCAGTTCTTC
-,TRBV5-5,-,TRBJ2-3,CASSLDRPTDTQYF,TGTGCCAGCAGCTTGGACCGTCCCACAGATACGCAGTATTTT
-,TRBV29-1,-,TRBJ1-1,CSVGEVSVTEAFF,TGCAGCGTTGGGGAGGTTTCGGTCACTGAAGCTTTCTTT
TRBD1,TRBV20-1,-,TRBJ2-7,CSANQGAGYEQYF,TGCAGTGCTAACCAGGGGGCTGGCTACGAGCAGTACTTC
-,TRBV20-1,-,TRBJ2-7,CSARWGYEQYF,TGCAGTGCTAGGTGGGGCTACGAGCAGTACTTC
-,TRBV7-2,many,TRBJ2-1,CASSIEYEQFF,TGTGCCAGCAGTATAGAGTATGAGCAGTTCTTC
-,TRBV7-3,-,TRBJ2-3,CASSPFGGGTDTQYF,TGTGCCAGCAGCCCTTTTGGAGGCGGCACAGATACGCAGTATTTT
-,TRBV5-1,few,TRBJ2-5,CASSLGPGTSRGQETQYF,TGCGCCAGCAGCTTGGGGCCCGGGACATCGAGGGGCCAAGAGACCCAGTACTTC
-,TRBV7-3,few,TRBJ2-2,CASSLRDRSNTGELFF,TGTGCCAGCAGCCTGCGGGACAGATCGAACACCGGGGAGCTGTTTTTT
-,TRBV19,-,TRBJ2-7,CASSMMDRSYEQYF,TGTGCCAGTAGTATGATGGACAGATCCTACGAGCAGTACTTC
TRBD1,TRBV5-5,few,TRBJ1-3,CASSSRTGGGNTIYF,TGTGCCAGCAGCTCTCGGACAGGGGGAGGAAACACCATATATTTT
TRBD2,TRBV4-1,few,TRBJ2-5,CASSPRGAGEFRETQYF,TGCGCCAGCAGCCCTCGAGGAGCGGGGGAATTTCGAGAGACCCAGTACTTC
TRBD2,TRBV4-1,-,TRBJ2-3,CASSPQLAGGTDTQYF,TGCGCCAGCAGCCCCCAACTAGCGGGGGGCACAGATACGCAGTATTTT
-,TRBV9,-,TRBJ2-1,CASSVDGPSYNEQFF,TGTGCCAGCAGCGTAGATGGCCCTTCCTACAATGAGCAGTTCTTC
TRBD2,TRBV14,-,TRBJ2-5,CASSRELAGRETQYF,TGTGCCAGCAGCCGCGAGTTAGCGGGACGAGAGACCCAGTACTTC
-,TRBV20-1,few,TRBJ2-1,CSVLRASNEQFF,TGCAGTGTACTGCGGGCCAGCAATGAGCAGTTCTTC
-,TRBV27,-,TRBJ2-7,CASSLSTRGDYEQYF,TGTGCCAGCAGTCTATCGACACGGGGCGACTACGAGCAGTACTTC
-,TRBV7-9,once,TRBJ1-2,CASSSGATLNYGYTF,TGTGCCAGCAGTAGCGGGGCTACCCTTAACTATGGCTACACCTTC
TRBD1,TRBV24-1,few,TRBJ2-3,CATSDHGQGTDTQYF,TGTGCCACCAGTGACCACGGACAGGGGACAGATACGCAGTATTTT
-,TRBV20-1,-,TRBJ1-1,CSARDPWEAFF,TGCAGTGCTAGAGACCCGTGGGAAGCTTTCTTT
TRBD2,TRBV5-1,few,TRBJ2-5,CASRSSGGQETQYF,TGCGCCAGCAGATCGAGCGGGGGACAAGAGACCCAGTACTTC
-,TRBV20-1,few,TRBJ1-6,CSARVQAENSPLHF,TGCAGTGCTAGAGTCCAGGCCGAAAATTCACCCCTCCACTTT
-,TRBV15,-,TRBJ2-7,CAIGTEVAYEQYF,TGTGCCATCGGGACCGAAGTTGCCTACGAGCAGTACTTC
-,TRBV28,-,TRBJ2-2,CASTEGWGELFF,TGTGCCAGCACAGAGGGGTGGGGGGAGCTGTTTTTT
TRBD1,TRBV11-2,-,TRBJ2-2,CASSLEGTGGTGELFF,TGTGCCAGCAGCTTAGAGGGGACAGGGGGCACCGGGGAGCTGTTTTTT
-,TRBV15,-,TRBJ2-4,CATSMRSGFLAKNIQYF,TGTGCCACCAGCATGAGATCTGGATTCCTAGCCAAAAACATTCAGTACTTC
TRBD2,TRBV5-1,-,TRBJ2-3,CASSFSAGESTDTQYF,TGCGCCAGCAGCTTCTCGGCGGGGGAAAGCACAGATACGCAGTATTTT
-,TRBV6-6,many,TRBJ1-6,CASSLENSPLHF,TGTGCCAGCAGTTTAGAGAATTCACCCCTCCACTTT
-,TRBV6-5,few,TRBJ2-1,CASGDGYDEQFF,TGTGCCAGTGGGGACGGATACGATGAGCAGTTCTTC
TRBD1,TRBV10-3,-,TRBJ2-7,CAISVPGQGSEQYF,TGTGCCATCAGTGTGCCGGGACAGGGTAGCGAGCAGTACTTC
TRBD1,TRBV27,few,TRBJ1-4,CASRVGTGINEKLFF,TGTGCCAGCAGAGTAGGGACAGGGATTAATGAAAAACTGTTTTTT
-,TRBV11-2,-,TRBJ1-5,CASSLKGGPRQPQHF,TGTGCCAGCAGCTTAAAGGGGGGGCCAAGGCAGCCCCAGCATTTT
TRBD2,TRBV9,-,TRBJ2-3,CASSVDSGGSDTQYF,TGTGCCAGCAGCGTAGACAGCGGGGGGTCAGATACGCAGTATTTT